Shown below are 19 T cell receptor beta chains from a single sample sequenced in a study of response to subunit inactivated influenza vaccine. TCRdb passed the RT-PCR reads through MiXCR, listing each CDR3 protein once. The sample consists of approximately 680,000 distinct CDR3 sequences, around 14% of them appearing once. Sequenced here: PBMCs from blood, sampled 11 to 12 days after vaccination. The receptor set was obtained from a man in his fifties who received an inactivated influenza vaccine.

The genes are TRBV6-2 or TRBV6-3 and TRBJ2-7; 8 bases fit TRBD1. In germline, CDR1 is MNHEY, CDR2 SVGEGT. The CDR3 is 16 amino acids. Trimming took 4 bases from V and 2 from J; bases not matched to a gene: 10. CDR3 nucleotides: TGTGCCAGCAGTTCCACCCGACAGGGGCCCCCCTACGAGCAGTACTTC. This encodes CASSSTRQGPPYEQYF.

The chain joins TRBV6-2 or TRBV6-3 to TRBJ2-1; D gene uncertain. CDR3 length: 12 amino acids. Trimming removed 7 bases from V and 8 bases from J, with 12 bases in between. Germline V gene lookup returns CDR1 MNHEY and CDR2 SVGEGT. As DNA, the CDR3 is TGTGCCAGCACCTCCTTGTTGGATGAGCAGTTCTTC. This translates into CASTSLLDEQFF.

The V and J genes are TRBV6-2 or TRBV6-3 and TRBJ2-7; possible D gene TRBD1, 5 bases. Trimming cost V 2 bases and J 0 bases, with 17 bases left between them. CDR1 and CDR2 from the germline V gene are MNHEY and SVGEGT. This CDR3 has 17 residues. In DNA, the CDR3 is TGTGCCAGCAGTTACCCACAGGAACAGTTTAGCTCCTACGAGCAGTACTTC. Translated, it gives CASSYPQEQFSSYEQYF.

This clonotype was detected only a few times. This sequence joins TRBV15 and TRBJ2-6; tentative D call: TRBD1 (5 bases). Germline CDR1 and CDR2: LNHNV and YYDKDF (reference sequence). The CDR3 totals 17 residues. The V and J ends lost 4 bases and 2 bases respectively, with 15 bases between them. The CDR3 sequence is CATSTGQGRAGANVLTF. The CDR3 DNA reads TGTGCCACCAGCACCGGCCAGGGAAGGGCTGGGGCCAACGTCCTGACTTTC.

This clonotype came up a few times. The rearrangement joins TRBV4-2 to TRBJ1-3; D is unclear. The length of the CDR3 is 15 residues. The V gene's germline CDR1 is LGHNA and CDR2 YNFKEQ. The V end lost 1 base, the J end lost 0 bases, and 7 bases lay between the germline ends. The CDR3: CASSQVSYSGNTIYF. The CDR3, as DNA: TGTGCCAGCAGCCAAGTAAGCTACTCTGGAAACACCATATATTTT.

The rearrangement uses TRBV12-3 or TRBV12-4 and TRBJ2-7; perhaps TRBD1 as D (6 bases). CDR3 size: 12 residues. V was pared by 6 bases and J by 7 bases, with 13 bases between. The CDR3 coding sequence is TGTGCCAGCAGCACAGGACAGCTAGAGCAGTACTTC. This sequence encodes CASSTGQLEQYF.

The sample holds a few counts of this clonotype. The J gene is TRBJ2-7, the V gene TRBV6-2 or TRBV6-3; weak D call: TRBD2 (5 bases). This CDR3 contains 15 residues. Germline V CDR1 and CDR2: MNHEY, SVGEGT. The V gene lost 0 bases and the J gene lost 3 bases, with 12 bases spanning the gap. In DNA, the CDR3 is TGTGCCAGCAGTTACTCGATCCAGGCGGGCTACGAGCAGTACTTC. Amino acids: CASSYSIQAGYEQYF.

This rearrangement joins TRBV24-1 to TRBJ2-2; TRBD2 matches 9 bases. Trimming took 3 bases from V and 0 from J; bases not matched to a gene: 1. Germline V gene data show CDR1 as KGHDR and CDR2 as SFDVKD. The CDR3 extends over 16 amino acids. The CDR3 is CATSDRTSANTGELFF. In DNA, the CDR3 is TGTGCCACCAGTGATAGGACTAGCGCGAACACCGGGGAGCTGTTTTTT.

The chain uses TRBV16 and TRBJ2-3; 10 bases line up with TRBD1. The CDR3 is 14 amino acids. Germline V CDR1 and CDR2: KGHSY, FQNENV. The V gene end was trimmed by 0 bases and the J gene end by 9 bases; junction bases not matched to a gene: 3. Written as DNA, the CDR3 is TGTGCCAGCAGCCAATCGACAGGGGGCCGCACGCAGTATTTT. Its translation is CASSQSTGGRTQYF.

Only a few counts were recorded for this clonotype. CDR3 bases: TGTGCCAGCAGCTTAGCGGGACCGGGCAATGAGCAGTTCTTC. This sequence encodes CASSLAGPGNEQFF. V and J are TRBV11-2 and TRBJ2-1; D is perhaps TRBD1 or TRBD2 (5 bases each). V lost 1 base to trimming and J lost 6 bases, with 10 bases between them. Looked up from germline, CDR1 is SGHAT and CDR2 is FQNNGV. This CDR3 has 14 amino acids.

The chain employs TRBV5-6 and TRBJ1-4; D call uncertain. This CDR3 is 13 amino acids long. Trimming removed 4 bases at V and 5 bases at J, with 9 bases between. Germline CDR1 and CDR2: SGHDT and YYEEEE. The CDR3 DNA follows: TGTGCCAGCAGCCCGAGCGGGAATGAAAAACTGTTTTTT. It encodes CASSPSGNEKLFF.

This clonotype was picked up a small number of times. V gene TRBV5-1 combines with J gene TRBJ2-6, with 12 bases identical to TRBD1. In germline, CDR1 is SGHRS, CDR2 YFSETQ. The CDR3 is made up of 18 amino acids. The junction had 6 bases not matched to a gene; V was cut back by 4 bases and J by 1 base. CDR3 nucleotides: TGCGCCAGCAGCCGGGGACAGGGGGCGACTTCTGGGGCCAACGTCCTGACTTTC. It encodes CASSRGQGATSGANVLTF.

This clonotype was observed a few times. The chain couples TRBV12-3 or TRBV12-4 to TRBJ2-1; TRBD1 matches 7 bases. This CDR3 region has 15 residues. The V and J ends lost 7 bases and 4 bases, in that order; junction bases with no gene match: 10. CDR3 nucleotide sequence: TGTGCCAGCATTAATAACAGGGGAATATACAATGAGCAGTTCTTC. It codes for CASINNRGIYNEQFF.

The rearrangement links TRBV15 to TRBJ2-7; 7 bases line up with TRBD1. The junction had 1 base not matched to a gene; V was cut back by 0 bases and J by 5 bases. The CDR3 has 13 residues. The germline V gene encodes CDR1 LNHNV and CDR2 YYDKDF (reference sequence). CDR3 sequence reads: CATSRETGDEQYF. CDR3 sequence (DNA): TGTGCCACCAGCAGAGAAACAGGGGACGAGCAGTACTTC.

The rearrangement links TRBV7-9 to TRBJ2-7; perhaps D is TRBD1 or TRBD2 (5 bases each). V dropped 1 base and J dropped 0 bases, with 13 bases sitting between them. Germline values: CDR1 SEHNR, CDR2 FQNEAQ (reference sequence). The CDR3 runs 16 residues. CDR3 coding DNA: TGTGCCAGCAGCTTAGTTACGGGACCGAGCTCCTACGAGCAGTACTTC. It codes for CASSLVTGPSSYEQYF.

This clonotype showed up just a few times. The chain combines TRBV6-6 with TRBJ1-1; D is unresolved. Trimming pared 8 bases from V and 7 bases from J, leaving 17 bases between. Germline CDR1 MNHNY, CDR2 SVGAGI (reference sequence). The CDR3 totals 13 residues. DNA of the CDR3: TGTGCCAGCGCAAGGGCAGGCGATCTTGAAGCTTTCTTT. This codes for CASARAGDLEAFF.

This clonotype was found a few times. The chain is built from TRBV5-1 and TRBJ2-1; D is perhaps TRBD1 or TRBD2 (5 bases each). From germline, CDR1 is SGHRS and CDR2 YFSETQ. CDR3 length equals 13 residues. The V end was cut by 6 bases, the J end by 5 bases, with 12 bases between. CDR3 sequence (DNA): TGCGCCAGCAAGGCAGGGACCCACAATGAGCAGTTCTTC. Its translation is CASKAGTHNEQFF.

This clonotype appeared a few times. This chain connects TRBV29-1 to TRBJ1-1, with unresolved D. This CDR3 is built from 12 residues. Per germline, CDR1 SQVTM and CDR2 ANQGSEA. V was clipped by 6 bases and J by 3 bases, with 11 bases between them. Here the CDR3 DNA reads TGCAGCGTCGGTGGGTTGGACACTGAAGCTTTCTTT. Translated: CSVGGLDTEAFF.

This chain connects TRBV7-9 to TRBJ1-1; D is uncertain. CDR3 size: 13 residues. CDR1 and CDR2 from the germline V gene are SEHNR and FQNEAQ (reference sequence). V was trimmed by 2 bases and J by 5 bases, leaving 9 bases between them. For the CDR3, the DNA is TGTGCCAGCAGCTTACAGTCGCGTACTGAAGCTTTCTTT. Protein product: CASSLQSRTEAFF.